This TCR beta chain was documented in a study of a mutant IDH1 vaccine in newly diagnosed glioma. Study background: Patients had received radiotherapy, temozolomide, or both previously, most receiving both.

The CDR3 loop spans 15 amino acids. CDR1 is SEHNR and CDR2 is FQNEAQ in the germline V gene (reference sequence). Trimming removed 2 bases at V and 10 bases at J, with 15 bases between. Only in-frame clones appear in the TCRdb table, and some are missing; sequencing was by immunoSEQ multiplex PCR. Of 60,000 to 65,000 clones detected, under 85% appear once; the ten largest clones hold 3.5% to 4.5%. Indicated time point: week 47, end of study. Every single dose of the vaccine, 300 ug of mutant IDH1 20-mer peptide, came with topical imiquimod. This clone was detected only a few times. Its antigen remains unknown.

The source of this sequence is a man younger than 45 with glioma. Sequencing was performed on PBMCs, taken from a glioma patient whose treatment included an IDH1 peptide vaccine. The chain uses TRBV7-9 and TRBJ1-6, with D possibly TRBD1 on 5 matching bases. CDR3 amino acids: CASSLRPGGGSPLHF. The CDR3 DNA reads as TGTGCCAGCAGCTTAAGACCCGGGGGAGGGTCACCCCTCCACTTT.